This TCR beta chain comes out of a study of blood T cell repertoires in COVID-19. Study summary: Donors in the United States, Italy and Spain gave samples during acute or convalescent COVID-19. T cells, B-cell-depleted T cells, or PBMCs supplied cDNA or gDNA.

As handled by the study authors: How many nucleated cells were present was estimated from reference gene primer amplification. Repertoires were generated with immunoSEQ multiplex PCR, while TCRdb's copy carries only in-frame clones and drops some. For V, J and clone size, that table is used; D and trimming come from the DNA. The profile covers hundreds of thousands of clones, with 89% appearing a single time and about 1.2% taken by the ten largest. Trimming removed 4 bases at V and 5 bases at J, with 11 bases between. The CDR3 runs to 13 residues. The germline gives CDR1 KGHSH, CDR2 LQKENI. This TCR was sampled from a man between 40 and 49 years old with acute or convalescent COVID-19. The V gene is TRBV18, the J gene TRBJ1-2, with TRBD1 as a possible D gene (6 bases). The specimen sequenced was peripheral blood. CDR3 bases: TGTGCCAGCTCACTGGACAGACAATATGGCTACACCTTC. Translation: CASSLDRQYGYTF.